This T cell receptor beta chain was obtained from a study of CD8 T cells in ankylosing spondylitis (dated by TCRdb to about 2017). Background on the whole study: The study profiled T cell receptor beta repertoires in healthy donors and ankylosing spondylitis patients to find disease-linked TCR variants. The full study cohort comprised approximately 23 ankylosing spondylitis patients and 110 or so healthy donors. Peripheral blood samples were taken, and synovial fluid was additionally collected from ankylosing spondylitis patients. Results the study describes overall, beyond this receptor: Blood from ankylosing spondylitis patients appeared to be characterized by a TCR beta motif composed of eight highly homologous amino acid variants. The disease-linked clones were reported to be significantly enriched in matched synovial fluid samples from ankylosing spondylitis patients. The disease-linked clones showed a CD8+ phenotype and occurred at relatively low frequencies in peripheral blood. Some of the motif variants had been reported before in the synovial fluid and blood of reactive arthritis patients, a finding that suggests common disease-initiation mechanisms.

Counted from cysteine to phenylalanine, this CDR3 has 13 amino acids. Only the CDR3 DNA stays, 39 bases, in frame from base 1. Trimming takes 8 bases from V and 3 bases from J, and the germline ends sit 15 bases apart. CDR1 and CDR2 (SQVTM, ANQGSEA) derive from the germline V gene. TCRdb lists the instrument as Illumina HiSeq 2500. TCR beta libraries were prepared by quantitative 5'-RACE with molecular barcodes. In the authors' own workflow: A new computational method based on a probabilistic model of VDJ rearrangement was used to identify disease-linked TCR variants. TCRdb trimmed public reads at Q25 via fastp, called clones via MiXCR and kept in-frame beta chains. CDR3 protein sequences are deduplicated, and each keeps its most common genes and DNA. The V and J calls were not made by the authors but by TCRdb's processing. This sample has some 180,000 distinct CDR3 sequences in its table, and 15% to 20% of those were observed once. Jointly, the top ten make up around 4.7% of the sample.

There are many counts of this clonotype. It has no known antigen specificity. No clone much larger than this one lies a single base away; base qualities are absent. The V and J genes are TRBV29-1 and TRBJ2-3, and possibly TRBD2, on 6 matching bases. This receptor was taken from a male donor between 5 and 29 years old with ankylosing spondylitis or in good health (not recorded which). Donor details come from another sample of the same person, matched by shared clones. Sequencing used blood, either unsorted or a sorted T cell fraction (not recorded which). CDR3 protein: CSTGGMGTDTQYF. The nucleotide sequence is TGCAGCACTGGGGGGATGGGGACAGATACGCAGTATTTT.